Presented here are 18 T cell receptor beta chains from one specimen sequenced in a study of cytomegalovirus exposure and HLA in healthy donors. PCR involved 60 Vbeta and 13 Jbeta primers. Some clones are missing from TCRdb's copy, which holds only in-frame ones; the method was immunoSEQ multiplex PCR. The sample records roughly 95,000 clones, roughly four fifths being singletons. The sample was PBMCs. These TCRs come from a man aged 25-45 years in good health and CMV-seropositive.

The chain is built from TRBV7-2 and TRBJ2-2; TRBD2 matches at 7 bases. Germline CDR1 SGHTA, CDR2 FQGNSA. Trimming at V came to 2 bases and at J to 1 base, leaving 7 bases not matched to a gene. The CDR3 is made up of 17 amino acids. The CDR3 here is CASSLFGEGLNTGELFF. As DNA, the CDR3 is TGTGCCAGCAGCTTATTTGGGGAGGGTCTGAACACCGGGGAGCTGTTTTTT.

V usage is TRBV9 and J usage is TRBJ2-1; the match to TRBD2 covers 10 bases. CDR1 and CDR2 (germline): SGDLS, YYNGEE. Losses at the gene ends were 2 bases for V and 5 bases for J; bases not matched to a gene: 4. This CDR3 is built from 15 residues. CDR3 nucleotide sequence: TGTGCCAGCAGCGTTATAGCGGGAGGTCACAATGAGCAGTTCTTC. Translated, it gives CASSVIAGGHNEQFF.

The J gene is TRBJ2-1, the V gene TRBV19, with 7 bases that match TRBD1. V dropped 1 base and J dropped 1; count of bases not matched to a gene: 4. The germline V gene encodes CDR1 LNHDA and CDR2 SQIVND (reference sequence). The CDR3 extends over 16 amino acids. The CDR3 here is CASSIGGTDSYNEQFF. In DNA form, the CDR3 reads TGTGCCAGTAGTATAGGGGGGACAGATTCCTACAATGAGCAGTTCTTC.

Points on this clone: The same CDR3 arises from other DNA sequences in this sample as well. The V call is TRBV14, the J call TRBJ2-1; D is undetermined. The germline V and J ends were trimmed by 1 base and 0 bases, with 7 bases remaining between them. CDR1 and CDR2 from the germline V gene are SGHDN and FVKESK. The CDR3 loop spans 15 amino acids. This chain's CDR3 is CASSQGGGSYNEQFF. CDR3 DNA: TGTGCCAGCAGCCAAGGCGGCGGCTCCTACAATGAGCAGTTCTTC.

The V and J genes are TRBV7-9 and TRBJ2-7; D perhaps matches TRBD1 (6 bases). The CDR3 spans 15 residues. Trimming removed 3 bases at V and 2 bases at J, with 14 bases between. Germline V lookup: CDR1 SEHNR, CDR2 FQNEAQ (reference sequence). CDR3 sequence: CASSFDQGNPYEQYF. CDR3 in DNA: TGTGCCAGCAGCTTTGACCAGGGGAATCCCTACGAGCAGTACTTC.

This clone has only one observation. CDR3 nucleotides: TGTGCCAGCAACGCAATCCGGACTAGCGGTTCCGGGGAGCTGTTTTTT. Residues: CASNAIRTSGSGELFF. This chain joins TRBV27 and TRBJ2-2; 10 bases map to TRBD2. The CDR3 has 16 amino acids. V was pared by 7 bases and J by 6 bases, with 11 bases of the junction left unmatched. Germline V gives CDR1 MNHEY, CDR2 SMNVEV (reference sequence).

The J gene is TRBJ2-1, the V gene TRBV6-4; 13 bases map to TRBD2. The CDR3 consists of 14 residues. Losses at the gene ends were 8 bases for V and 6 bases for J; bases not matched to a gene: 4. Germline CDR1 is MRHNA and CDR2 is SNTAGT. The CDR3 region is CASSGLAGSNEQFF. CDR3 nucleotide sequence: TGTGCCAGCTCGGGACTAGCGGGATCCAATGAGCAGTTCTTC.

The rearrangement joins TRBV4-1 to TRBJ2-3; D is possibly TRBD2 (5 bases). The CDR3 has 16 amino acids. V lost 0 bases and J 0 bases, leaving 10 bases between the germline ends. Per germline, CDR1 MGHRA and CDR2 YSYEKL. CDR3 in DNA: TGCGCCAGCAGCCAAGATTCCGGCGGGAGCACAGATACGCAGTATTTT. Translated, it gives CASSQDSGGSTDTQYF.

V gene TRBV10-3 combines with J gene TRBJ1-1; 9 bases agree with TRBD1. There are 13 residues in the CDR3. J was trimmed by 1 base and V by 10 bases; bases with no gene match: 4. Germline V gives CDR1 ENHRY, CDR2 SYGVKD. The CDR3 spells CATYRGQNTEAFF. CDR3 coding DNA: TGTGCCACATACAGGGGGCAGAACACTGAAGCTTTCTTT.

The chain couples TRBV25-1 to TRBJ1-1, with D maybe TRBD1 (5 bases). The CDR3 sequence is 13 residues long. The V and J ends lost 2 bases and 4 bases respectively, with 8 bases between them. From germline, CDR1 is MGHDK and CDR2 SYGVNS. DNA for the CDR3: TGTGCCAGCAGTGAAGTGACAGCCACTGAAGCTTTCTTT. Its protein product is CASSEVTATEAFF.

This chain joins TRBV4-2 and TRBJ2-5, with TRBD1 matching over 9 bases. This CDR3 has 17 residues. The V segment lost 0 bases and the J segment 5 bases; nucleotides outside the gene matches: 10. Per germline, CDR1 LGHNA and CDR2 YNFKEQ. The CDR3 sequence is CASSQDLGQGLGETQYF. CDR3 coding DNA: TGTGCCAGCAGCCAAGACCTAGGACAGGGGCTGGGTGAGACCCAGTACTTC.

The table lists this clone with a count of one. The chain couples TRBV5-4 to TRBJ2-1; possibly TRBD1 for D (5 bases). The V end lost 4 bases, the J end lost 6 bases, and 17 bases lay between the germline ends. Germline V gene sequence: CDR1 SGHNT, CDR2 YYREEE (reference sequence). There are 15 residues in the CDR3. Here the CDR3 reads CASSDGHQLSNEQFF. The CDR3 bases are TGTGCCAGCAGCGACGGACACCAGTTGAGCAATGAGCAGTTCTTC.

This clone was picked up one time. The chain has TRBV19 and TRBJ2-1; tentatively, D is TRBD1 (5 bases). V lost 3 bases to trimming and J lost 8 bases, with 17 bases between them. The CDR3 is made up of 15 amino acids. CDR1 LNHDA and CDR2 SQIVND come from the germline V gene (reference sequence). The CDR3 reads CASSIDSRQSDEQFF. The CDR3 nucleotides are TGTGCCAGTAGTATTGACAGCCGCCAAAGCGATGAGCAGTTCTTC.

This clone was found once. The chain carries TRBV29-1 and TRBJ2-1, with 7 positions matching TRBD2. Per germline, CDR1 SQVTM and CDR2 ANQGSEA. Germline trimming cut 6 bases from V and 7 bases from J; bases unmatched to any gene: 9. The CDR3 sequence is 13 residues long. CDR3 nucleotides: TGCAGCGTCTCGGGCACAGCGGGGAATGAGCAGTTCTTC. Protein product: CSVSGTAGNEQFF.

The chain couples TRBV28 to TRBJ2-5, with D perhaps TRBD2 (5 bases). Trimming left V 0 bases short and J 2 bases short, with 10 bases between. The CDR3 contains 15 residues. Germline V gene sequence: CDR1 MDHEN, CDR2 SYDVKM. The CDR3 DNA is TGTGCCAGCAGTTTATGGGGGAGATTTCAAGAGACCCAGTACTTC. It encodes CASSLWGRFQETQYF.

The chain uses TRBV10-2 and TRBJ2-7; 9 bases are a match to TRBD2. The V gene's germline CDR1 is WSHSY and CDR2 SAAADI. This CDR3 has 15 residues. The V gene end was trimmed by 0 bases and the J gene end by 2 bases; junction bases not matched to a gene: 2. The CDR3 sequence is CASSESTSGPYEQYF. The DNA of the CDR3 is TGCGCCAGCAGTGAGTCGACTAGCGGTCCCTACGAGCAGTACTTC.

The chain has TRBV5-6 and TRBJ2-2; 8 bases match TRBD1. The germline V gene encodes CDR1 SGHDT and CDR2 YYEEEE. The trim removed 6 bases at V and 4 bases at J, leaving 11 bases unmatched. This CDR3 contains 16 residues. The CDR3 bases are TGTGCCAGCACCACTAGGGACAGGCCGTCCACCGGGGAGCTGTTTTTT. This sequence encodes CASTTRDRPSTGELFF.

This clone was counted only a few times. The DNA of the CDR3 is TGTGCCTGGAGTGTCACCTACGAGCAGTACTTC. The encoded protein is CAWSVTYEQYF. The V call is TRBV30, the J call TRBJ2-5, with D hard to call. The J call may be faulty, since TRBJ2-7 better matches the DNA end. CDR3 length equals 11 residues. The germline gives CDR1 GTSNPN, CDR2 SVGIG (reference sequence).